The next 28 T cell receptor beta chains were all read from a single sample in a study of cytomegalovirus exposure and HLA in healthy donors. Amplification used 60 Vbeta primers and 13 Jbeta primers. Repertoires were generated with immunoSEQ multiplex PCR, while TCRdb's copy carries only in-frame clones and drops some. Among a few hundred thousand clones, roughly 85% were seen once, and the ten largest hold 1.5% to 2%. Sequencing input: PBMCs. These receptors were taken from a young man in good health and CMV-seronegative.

CDR3 bases: TGTGCCAGCAGCTTACCGGGGCGGGGGGAGCAGTTCTTC. It is translated as CASSLPGRGEQFF. The chain uses TRBV7-3 and TRBJ2-1, with 7 nucleotides matching TRBD2. Germline V gene lookup returns CDR1 SGHTA and CDR2 FQGTGA. The length of the CDR3 is 13 residues. V gave up 2 bases and J gave up 10 bases; unmatched junction bases: 5. The whole variable domain, filled in from reference TRBV7-3 and TRBJ2-1, reads GAGVSQTPSNKVTEKGKYVELRCDPISGHTALYWYRQSLGQGPEFLIYFQGTGAADDSGLPNDRFFAVRPEGSVSTLKIQRTERGDSAVYLCASSLPGRGEQFFGPGTRLTVL.

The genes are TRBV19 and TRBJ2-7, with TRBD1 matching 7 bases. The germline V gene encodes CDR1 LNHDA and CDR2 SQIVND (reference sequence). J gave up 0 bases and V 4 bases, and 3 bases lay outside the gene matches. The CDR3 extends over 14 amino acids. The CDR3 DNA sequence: TGTGCCAGTAGTAGACAGGGCCTCTCCTACGAGCAGTACTTC. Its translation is CASSRQGLSYEQYF.

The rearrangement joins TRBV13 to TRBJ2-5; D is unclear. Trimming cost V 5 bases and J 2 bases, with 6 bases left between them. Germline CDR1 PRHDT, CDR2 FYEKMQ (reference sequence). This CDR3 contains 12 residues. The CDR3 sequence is CASSLRQETQYF. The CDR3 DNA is TGTGCCAGCAGCCTCCGTCAAGAGACCCAGTACTTC.

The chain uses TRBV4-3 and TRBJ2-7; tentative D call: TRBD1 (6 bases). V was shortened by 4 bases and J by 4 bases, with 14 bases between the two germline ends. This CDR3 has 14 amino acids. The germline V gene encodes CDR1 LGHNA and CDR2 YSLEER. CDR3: CASSRDMVWYEQYF. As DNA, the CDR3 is TGCGCCAGCAGCCGGGACATGGTTTGGTACGAGCAGTACTTC.

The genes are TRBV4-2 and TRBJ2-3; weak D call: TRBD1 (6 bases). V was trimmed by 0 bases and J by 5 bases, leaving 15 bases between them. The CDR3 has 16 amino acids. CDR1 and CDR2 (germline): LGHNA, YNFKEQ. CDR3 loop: CASSQDSRGRGDTQYF. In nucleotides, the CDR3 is TGTGCCAGCAGCCAAGATTCCAGGGGAAGAGGAGATACGCAGTATTTT.

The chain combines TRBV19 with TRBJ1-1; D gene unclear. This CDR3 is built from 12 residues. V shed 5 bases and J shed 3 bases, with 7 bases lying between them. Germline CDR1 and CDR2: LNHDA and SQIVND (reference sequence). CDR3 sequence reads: CASSLRDTEAFF. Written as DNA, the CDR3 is TGTGCCAGTAGTCTCCGGGACACTGAAGCTTTCTTT.

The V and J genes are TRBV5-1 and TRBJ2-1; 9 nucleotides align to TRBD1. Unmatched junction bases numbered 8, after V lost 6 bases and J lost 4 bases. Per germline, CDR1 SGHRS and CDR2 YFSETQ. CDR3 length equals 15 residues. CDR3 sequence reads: CASTWTGESYNEQFF. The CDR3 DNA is TGCGCCAGCACCTGGACAGGGGAATCTTACAATGAGCAGTTCTTC. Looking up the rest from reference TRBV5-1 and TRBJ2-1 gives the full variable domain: KAGVTQTPRYLIKTRGQQVTLSCSPISGHRSVSWYQQTPGQGLQFLFEYFSETQRNKGNFPGRFSGRQFSNSRSEMNVSTLELGDSALYLCASTWTGESYNEQFFGPGTRLTVL.

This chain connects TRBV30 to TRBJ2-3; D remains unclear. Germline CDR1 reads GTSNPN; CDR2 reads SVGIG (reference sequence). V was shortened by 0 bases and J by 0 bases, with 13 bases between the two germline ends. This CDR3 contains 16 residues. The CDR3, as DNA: TGTGCCTGGAGTGTACTCTCTGCTAGAAGCACAGATACGCAGTATTTT. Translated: CAWSVLSARSTDTQYF.

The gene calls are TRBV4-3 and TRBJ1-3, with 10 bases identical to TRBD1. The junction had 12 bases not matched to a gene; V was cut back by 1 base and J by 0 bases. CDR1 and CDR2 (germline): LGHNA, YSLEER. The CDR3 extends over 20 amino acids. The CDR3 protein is CASSQGPGQGTTYSGNTIYF. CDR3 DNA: TGCGCCAGCAGCCAAGGCCCGGGACAGGGGACCACTTACTCTGGAAACACCATATATTTT.

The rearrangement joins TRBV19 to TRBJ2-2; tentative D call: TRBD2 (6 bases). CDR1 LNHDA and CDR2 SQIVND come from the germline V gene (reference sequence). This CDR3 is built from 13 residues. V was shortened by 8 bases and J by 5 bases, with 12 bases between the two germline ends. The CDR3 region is CASPTGVTGELFF. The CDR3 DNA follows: TGTGCCAGTCCCACGGGGGTTACCGGGGAGCTGTTTTTT.

The CDR3 loop is CASSQGRNGDEQYF. In DNA form, the CDR3 reads TGCGCCAGCAGCCAAGGCAGAAACGGGGACGAGCAGTACTTC. V is TRBV4-1 and J is TRBJ2-7, with a weak D call TRBD2 (5 bases). The CDR3 contains 14 residues. Germline V gene data show CDR1 as MGHRA and CDR2 as YSYEKL. V lost 1 base to trimming and J lost 5 bases, with 12 bases between them.

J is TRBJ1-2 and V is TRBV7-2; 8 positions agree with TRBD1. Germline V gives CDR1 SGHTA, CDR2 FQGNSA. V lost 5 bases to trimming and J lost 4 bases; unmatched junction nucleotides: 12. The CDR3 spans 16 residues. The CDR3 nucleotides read TGTGCCAGCAGCGGAGGAATCGGACAGGGCCGCTATGGCTACACCTTC. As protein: CASSGGIGQGRYGYTF.

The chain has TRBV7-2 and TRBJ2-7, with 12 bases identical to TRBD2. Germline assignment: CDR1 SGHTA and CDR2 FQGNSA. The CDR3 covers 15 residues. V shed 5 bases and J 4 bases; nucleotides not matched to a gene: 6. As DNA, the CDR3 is TGTGCCAGCAGCCCGACTAGCGGGAGCCCGTACGAGCAGTACTTC. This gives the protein CASSPTSGSPYEQYF.

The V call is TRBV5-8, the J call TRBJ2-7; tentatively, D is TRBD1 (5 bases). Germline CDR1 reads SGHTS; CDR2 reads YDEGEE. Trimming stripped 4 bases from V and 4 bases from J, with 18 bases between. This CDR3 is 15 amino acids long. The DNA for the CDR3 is TGTGCCAGCAGCCCACGGCAGGGTCCAATTTACGAGCAGTACTTC. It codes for CASSPRQGPIYEQYF. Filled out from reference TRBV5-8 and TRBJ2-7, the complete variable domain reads EAGVTQSPTHLIKTRGQQATLRCSPISGHTSVYWYQQALGLGLQFLLWYDEGEERNRGNFPPRFSGRQFPNYSSELNVNALELEDSALYLCASSPRQGPIYEQYFGPGTRLTVT.

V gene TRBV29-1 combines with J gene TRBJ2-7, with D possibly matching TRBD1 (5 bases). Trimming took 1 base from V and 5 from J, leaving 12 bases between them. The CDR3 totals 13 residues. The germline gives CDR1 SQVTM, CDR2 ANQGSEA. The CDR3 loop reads CSVEGPGNHEQYF. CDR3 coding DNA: TGCAGCGTTGAAGGGCCAGGGAACCACGAGCAGTACTTC.

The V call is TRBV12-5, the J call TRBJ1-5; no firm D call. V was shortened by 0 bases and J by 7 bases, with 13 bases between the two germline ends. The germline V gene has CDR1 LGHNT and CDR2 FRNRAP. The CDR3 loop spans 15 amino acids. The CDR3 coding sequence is TGTGCTAGTGGTTTGGTAGTCACGACTCACCAGCCCCAGCATTTT. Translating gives CASGLVVTTHQPQHF.

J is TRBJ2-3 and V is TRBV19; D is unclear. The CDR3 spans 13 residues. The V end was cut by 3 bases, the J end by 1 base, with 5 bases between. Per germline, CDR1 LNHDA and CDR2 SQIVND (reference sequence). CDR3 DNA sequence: TGTGCCAGTAGTATGACTGGCACAGATACGCAGTATTTT. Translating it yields CASSMTGTDTQYF.

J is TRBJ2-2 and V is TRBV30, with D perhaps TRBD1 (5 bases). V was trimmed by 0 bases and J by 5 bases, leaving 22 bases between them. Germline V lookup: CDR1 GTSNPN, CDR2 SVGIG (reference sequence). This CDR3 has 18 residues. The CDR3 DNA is TGTGCCTGGAGTGTTTCCAGAATGGTAGGGGAAATTACCGGGGAGCTGTTTTTT. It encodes CAWSVSRMVGEITGELFF. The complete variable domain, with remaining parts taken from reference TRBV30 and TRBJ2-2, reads SQTIHQWPATLVQPVGSPLSLECTVEGTSNPNLYWYRQAAGRGLQLLFYSVGIGQISSEVPQNLSASRPQDRQFILSSKKLLLSDSGFYLCAWSVSRMVGEITGELFFGEGSRLTVL.

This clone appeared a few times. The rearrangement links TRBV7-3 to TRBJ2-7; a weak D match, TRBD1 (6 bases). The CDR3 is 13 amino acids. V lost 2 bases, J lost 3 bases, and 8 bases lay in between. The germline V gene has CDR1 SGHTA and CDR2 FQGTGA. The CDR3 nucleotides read TGTGCCAGCAGCTTATCAGGGGACTACGAGCAGTACTTC. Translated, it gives CASSLSGDYEQYF.

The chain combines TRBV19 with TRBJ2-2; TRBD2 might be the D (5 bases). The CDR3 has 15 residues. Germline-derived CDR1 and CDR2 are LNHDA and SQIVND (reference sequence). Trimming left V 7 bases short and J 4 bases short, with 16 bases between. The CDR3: CASIPGSGVTGELFF. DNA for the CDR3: TGTGCCAGTATCCCGGGAAGCGGTGTCACCGGGGAGCTGTTTTTT.

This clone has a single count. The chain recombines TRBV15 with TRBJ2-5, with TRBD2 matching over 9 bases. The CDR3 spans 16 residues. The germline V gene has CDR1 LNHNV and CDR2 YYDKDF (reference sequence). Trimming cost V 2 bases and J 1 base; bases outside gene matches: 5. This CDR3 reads CATSRSATSGQETQYF. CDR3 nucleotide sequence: TGTGCCACCAGCAGATCCGCGACTAGCGGCCAAGAGACCCAGTACTTC. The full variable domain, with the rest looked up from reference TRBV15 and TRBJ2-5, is DAMVIQNPRYQVTQFGKPVTLSCSQTLNHNVMYWYQQKSSQAPKLLFHYYDKDFNNEADTPDNFQSRRPNTSFCFLDIRSPGLGDTAMYLCATSRSATSGQETQYFGPGTRLLVL.

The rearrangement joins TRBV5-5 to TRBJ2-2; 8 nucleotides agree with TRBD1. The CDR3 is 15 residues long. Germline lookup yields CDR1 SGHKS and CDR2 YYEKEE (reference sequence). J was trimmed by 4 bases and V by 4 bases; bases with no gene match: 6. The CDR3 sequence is CASSQGAGLTGELFF. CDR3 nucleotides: TGTGCCAGCAGCCAGGGGGCAGGCCTCACCGGGGAGCTGTTTTTT.

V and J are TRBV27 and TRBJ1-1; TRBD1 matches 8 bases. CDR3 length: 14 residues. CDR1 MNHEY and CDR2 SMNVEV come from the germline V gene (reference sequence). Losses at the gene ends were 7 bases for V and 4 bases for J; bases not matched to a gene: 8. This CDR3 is CASTSTGAGTEAFF. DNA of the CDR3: TGTGCCAGCACCTCGACAGGGGCTGGCACTGAAGCTTTCTTT.

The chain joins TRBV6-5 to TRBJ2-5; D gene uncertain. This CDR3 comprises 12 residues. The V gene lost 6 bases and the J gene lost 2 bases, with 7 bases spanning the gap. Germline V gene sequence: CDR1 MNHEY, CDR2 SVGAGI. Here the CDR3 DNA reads TGTGCCAGCAGGCGGCAACAAGAGACCCAGTACTTC. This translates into CASRRQQETQYF.

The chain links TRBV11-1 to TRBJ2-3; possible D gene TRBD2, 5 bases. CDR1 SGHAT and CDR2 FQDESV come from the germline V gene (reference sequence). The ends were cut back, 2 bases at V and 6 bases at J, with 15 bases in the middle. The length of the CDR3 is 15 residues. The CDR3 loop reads CASSLIPGMEDTQYF. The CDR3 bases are TGTGCCAGCAGCTTAATTCCGGGGATGGAGGATACGCAGTATTTT.

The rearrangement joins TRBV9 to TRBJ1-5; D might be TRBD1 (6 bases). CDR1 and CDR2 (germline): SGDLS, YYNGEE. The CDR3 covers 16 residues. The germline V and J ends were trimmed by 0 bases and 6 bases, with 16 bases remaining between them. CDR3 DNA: TGTGCCAGCAGCGTAGATGCCAGGGGTGGGGGTCAGCCCCAGCATTTT. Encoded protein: CASSVDARGGGQPQHF. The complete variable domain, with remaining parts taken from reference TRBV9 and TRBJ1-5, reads DSGVTQTPKHLITATGQRVTLRCSPRSGDLSVYWYQQSLDQGLQFLIQYYNGEERAKGNILERFSAQQFPDLHSELNLSSLELGDSALYFCASSVDARGGGQPQHFGDGTRLSIL.

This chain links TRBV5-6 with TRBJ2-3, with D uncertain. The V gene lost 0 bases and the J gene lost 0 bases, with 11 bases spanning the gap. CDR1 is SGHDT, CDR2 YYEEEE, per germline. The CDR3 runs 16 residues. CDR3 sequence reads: CASSLANTASTDTQYF. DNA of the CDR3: TGTGCCAGCAGCTTGGCCAATACAGCTAGCACAGATACGCAGTATTTT.

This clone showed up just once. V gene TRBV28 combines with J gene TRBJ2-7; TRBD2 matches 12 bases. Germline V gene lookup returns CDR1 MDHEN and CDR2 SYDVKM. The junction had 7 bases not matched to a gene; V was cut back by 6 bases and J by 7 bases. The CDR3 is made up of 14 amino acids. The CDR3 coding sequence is TGTGCCAGCAGCCTACTAGCGGGAGGTCAGGAGCAGTACTTC. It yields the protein CASSLLAGGQEQYF.